These 20 T cell receptor beta chains share one sample of origin, sequenced in a study of blood T cell repertoires in COVID-19 (dated by TCRdb to 2019 to 2021). The method behind the library was the immunoSEQ multiplex PCR assay. Here the immuneACCESS table is served through TCRdb, limited to in-frame sequences with V and J called. Missing clones are a known gap in these copies; in checked studies unresolved V genes cover under half, and the rest lacks a known reason. The sample records about 210,000 clones, approximately 80% of which are singletons. The leading ten clones occupy around 9.2% of the sample. The sequenced sample was PBMCs or T cells enriched from blood (not recorded which). All receptors come from a man aged 35 to 55 who had recovered from COVID-19.

The chain carries TRBV7-6 and TRBJ1-3; D gene unclear. Germline loops: CDR1 SGHVS, CDR2 FNYEAQ. The CDR3 totals 16 residues. Trimming took 1 base from V and 0 from J, leaving 10 bases between them. The CDR3 here is CASSLDPQFSGNTIYF. The CDR3 DNA follows: TGTGCCAGCAGCTTAGATCCACAGTTCTCTGGAAACACCATATATTTT.

J is TRBJ2-7 and V is TRBV6-5; D unclear. Germline V gene data show CDR1 as MNHEY and CDR2 as SVGAGI. This CDR3 region has 12 residues. The V end was cut by 6 bases, the J end by 3 bases, with 9 bases between. This CDR3 is CASSYNNYEQYF. In nucleotides, the CDR3 is TGTGCCAGCAGCTACAATAACTACGAGCAGTACTTC.

The rearrangement joins TRBV28 to TRBJ1-2, with D perhaps matching TRBD1 (5 bases). Trimming took off 1 base at V and 4 bases at J, with 13 bases between the two ends. The CDR3 extends over 15 amino acids. Looked up from germline, CDR1 is MDHEN and CDR2 is SYDVKM. Written as DNA, the CDR3 is TGTGCCAGCAGTTTATTGGGCGCAGGGTCCTATGGCTACACCTTC. Its translation: CASSLLGAGSYGYTF.

This clone was observed a handful of times. The CDR3 sequence: CAISGTGTGVSNEQFF. Here the CDR3 DNA reads TGTGCCATCAGTGGGACCGGGACAGGGGTCTCAAATGAGCAGTTCTTC. The chain couples TRBV10-3 to TRBJ2-1; TRBD1 aligns across 10 bases. This CDR3 contains 16 residues. CDR1 and CDR2 from the germline V gene are ENHRY and SYGVKD. V dropped 4 bases and J dropped 7; count of bases not matched to a gene: 10.

This chain connects TRBV5-8 to TRBJ1-1, with D maybe TRBD1 (5 bases). V was shortened by 4 bases and J by 5 bases, with 15 bases between the two germline ends. Germline lookup yields CDR1 SGHTS and CDR2 YDEGEE. This CDR3 spans 14 amino acids. CDR3 protein: CASSPEGARTEAFF. The CDR3 nucleotides are TGTGCCAGCAGCCCTGAAGGGGCCCGTACTGAAGCTTTCTTT.

This chain joins TRBV30 and TRBJ2-7; no clear D. Germline values: CDR1 GTSNPN, CDR2 SVGIG (reference sequence). This CDR3 has 12 residues. The V gene lost 5 bases and the J gene lost 0 bases, with 8 bases spanning the gap. The CDR3 bases are TGTGCCTGGGCAGAGGCCTCCTACGAGCAGTACTTC. It codes for CAWAEASYEQYF.

The genes are TRBV7-3 and TRBJ2-5; 7 positions agree with TRBD1. J was trimmed by 1 base and V by 5 bases; bases with no gene match: 7. CDR1 SGHTA and CDR2 FQGTGA come from the germline V gene. CDR3 length: 15 residues. This CDR3 reads CASSPGTASQETQYF. CDR3 bases: TGTGCCAGCAGCCCCGGGACAGCCTCCCAAGAGACCCAGTACTTC.

The chain employs TRBV7-6 and TRBJ2-1; D might be TRBD2 (5 bases). Trimming stripped 1 base from V and 4 bases from J, with 14 bases between. The CDR3 has 16 residues. Germline lookup yields CDR1 SGHVS and CDR2 FNYEAQ. CDR3 DNA sequence: TGTGCCAGCAGCTTAGTGGTGGCGGGCTCTTACAATGAGCAGTTCTTC. It specifies CASSLVVAGSYNEQFF.

The chain uses TRBV2 and TRBJ2-5, with 7 positions matching TRBD1. CDR1 SNHLY and CDR2 FYNNEI come from the germline V gene. V dropped 9 bases and J dropped 3; count of bases not matched to a gene: 7. This CDR3 is built from 13 residues. CDR3 in amino acids: CARETGVEETQYF. CDR3 in DNA: TGTGCCAGGGAAACAGGGGTGGAAGAGACCCAGTACTTC.

V gene TRBV5-1 combines with J gene TRBJ2-5, with a weak D call TRBD1 (6 bases). Trimming stripped 0 bases from V and 3 bases from J, with 6 bases between. CDR1 SGHRS and CDR2 YFSETQ come from the germline V gene. This CDR3 has 13 residues. In nucleotides, the CDR3 is TGCGCCAGCAGCTTGGGGACAGAAGAGACCCAGTACTTC. Amino acids: CASSLGTEETQYF.

This clone was detected only a few times. The V gene is TRBV11-2, the J gene TRBJ2-1, with a weak D call TRBD2 (6 bases). V shed 1 base and J shed 0 bases, with 7 bases lying between them. The CDR3 loop spans 15 amino acids. Germline CDR1 and CDR2: SGHAT and FQNNGV. The CDR3 protein is CASSLAAGSYNEQFF. In nucleotides, the CDR3 is TGTGCCAGCAGCTTAGCAGCGGGCTCCTACAATGAGCAGTTCTTC.

The chain combines TRBV5-1 with TRBJ2-6; TRBD1 might be the D (5 bases). In germline, CDR1 is SGHRS, CDR2 YFSETQ. Trimming removed 4 bases at V and 0 bases at J, with 26 bases between. The CDR3 has 21 amino acids. The CDR3 loop reads CASSRGAQAATSYSGANVLTF. The CDR3 DNA follows: TGCGCCAGCAGCCGCGGTGCACAGGCTGCTACCTCCTACTCTGGGGCCAACGTCCTGACTTTC.

The chain uses TRBV5-1 and TRBJ2-1; D gene uncertain. V was pared by 3 bases and J by 6 bases, with 7 bases between. CDR1 is SGHRS and CDR2 is YFSETQ in the germline V gene. The CDR3 totals 12 residues. CDR3 in amino acids: CASSYSGNEQFF. CDR3 nucleotides: TGCGCCAGCAGCTATTCCGGCAATGAGCAGTTCTTC.

The chain joins TRBV30 to TRBJ2-7; D is unclear. CDR3 size: 13 residues. Germline CDR1 reads GTSNPN; CDR2 reads SVGIG (reference sequence). V dropped 3 bases and J dropped 0 bases, with 9 bases sitting between them. CDR3 nucleotides: TGTGCCTGGAGCCGGGTTAGCTCCTACGAGCAGTACTTC. The encoded protein is CAWSRVSSYEQYF.

This chain uses TRBV6-5 with TRBJ1-2, with 7 bases that match TRBD1. J lost 8 bases, V lost 5 bases, and 14 bases had no gene match. This CDR3 spans 15 amino acids. Germline lookup yields CDR1 MNHEY and CDR2 SVGAGI. CDR3 DNA: TGTGCCAGCAGTAAAAGAACAGGGGAAATGTACGGCTACACCTTC. This encodes CASSKRTGEMYGYTF.

V gene TRBV19 combines with J gene TRBJ1-5, with D perhaps TRBD1 (5 bases). The CDR3 is made up of 16 amino acids. Per the germline V gene, CDR1 is LNHDA and CDR2 is SQIVND (reference sequence). V dropped 3 bases and J dropped 6 bases, with 18 bases sitting between them. CDR3: CASSMGGLSGGQPQHF. The CDR3 nucleotides are TGTGCCAGTAGTATGGGAGGACTCAGCGGGGGTCAGCCCCAGCATTTT.

V usage is TRBV19 and J usage is TRBJ2-5, with TRBD2 matching over 11 bases. CDR3 length: 18 residues. The junction had 20 bases not matched to a gene; V was cut back by 5 bases and J by 9 bases. Per germline, CDR1 LNHDA and CDR2 SQIVND (reference sequence). The CDR3 is CASSLAASGGPSVMAQYF. In DNA form, the CDR3 reads TGTGCCAGTAGTTTGGCGGCTAGCGGGGGGCCAAGCGTTATGGCCCAGTACTTC. The full variable domain, in which reference TRBV19 and TRBJ2-5 provide the parts outside the CDR3, is DGGITQSPKYLFRKEGQNVTLSCEQNLNHDAMYWYRQDPGQGLRLIYYSQIVNDFQKGDIAEGYSVSREKKESFPLTVTSAQKNPTAFYLCASSLAASGGPSVMAQYFGPGTRLLVL.

CDR3 residues: CASRPTGKGYTF. CDR3 DNA sequence: TGTGCCAGTAGGCCGACAGGGAAGGGCTACACCTTC. The rearrangement joins TRBV19 to TRBJ1-2, with 7 bases identical to TRBD1. With V trimmed by 6 bases and J by 8 bases, 6 bases remained unmatched. The V gene's germline CDR1 is LNHDA and CDR2 SQIVND (reference sequence). This CDR3 has 12 residues.

V usage is TRBV4-1 and J usage is TRBJ1-6; no clear D gene. Trimming removed 3 bases from V and 0 bases from J, with 18 bases in between. Per the germline V gene, CDR1 is MGHRA and CDR2 is YSYEKL. The CDR3 has 19 residues. CDR3 sequence (DNA): TGCGCCAGCAGCCATCCCCGGGAGCAGTCGAGCTCCTATAATTCACCCCTCCACTTT. Its protein product is CASSHPREQSSSYNSPLHF.

In this sample, this clone turned up once. This chain links TRBV6-5 with TRBJ1-5; maybe TRBD1 (6 bases). Germline values: CDR1 MNHEY, CDR2 SVGAGI. V lost 6 bases and J lost 1, with 13 bases in between. The CDR3 length is 15 residues. Here the CDR3 DNA reads TGTGCCAGCAGGAACGACAGGACAAGCAATCAGCCCCAGCATTTT. Amino acids: CASRNDRTSNQPQHF.